Each of the 15 T cell receptor beta chains below was sequenced from the same sample in a study of Graves' ophthalmopathy and Graves' hyperthyroidism. Amplification of the TCR beta CDR3 regions used RNA transcripts (as template). HTBI primers were employed in first-round RT-PCR, then a second-round multiplex PCR followed. TCRdb reprocessed the multiplex PCR reads via MiXCR and lists one record per CDR3 protein. The data hold about 740,000 distinct CDR3 sequences, with 35% to 50% observed a single time. Material for sequencing was peripheral blood. The receptor source for this set is an adult man with Graves' ophthalmopathy.

The chain uses TRBV20-1 and TRBJ2-5; possible D gene TRBD2, 5 bases. Per the germline V gene, CDR1 is DFQATT and CDR2 is SNEGSKA (reference sequence). The CDR3 covers 14 residues. V lost 3 bases and J 7 bases, leaving 18 bases between the germline ends. As DNA, the CDR3 is TGCAGTGCTAGCGAGGGCACTATGAGGTCGACCCAGTACTTC. Translation: CSASEGTMRSTQYF.

In this sample, this clonotype turned up many times. Here the CDR3 reads CSASLTGVDTEAFF. CDR3 DNA: TGCAGTGCTAGCCTAACAGGGGTTGACACTGAAGCTTTCTTT. The genes are TRBV20-1 and TRBJ1-1, with TRBD1 identical over 7 bases. The germline V gene encodes CDR1 DFQATT and CDR2 SNEGSKA (reference sequence). The CDR3 loop spans 14 amino acids. After removal of 3 bases from V and 3 bases from J, the junction contained 7 bases not matched to a gene.

The DNA of the CDR3 is TGTGCCAGCAGTTTATCGCGGAAATTAGCCACTGAAGCTTTCTTT. This translates into CASSLSRKLATEAFF. V is TRBV2 and J is TRBJ1-1, with D unclear. Per the germline V gene, CDR1 is SNHLY and CDR2 is FYNNEI. The CDR3 sequence is 15 residues long. V shed 5 bases and J shed 4 bases, with 17 bases lying between them.

This clonotype was counted a few times. The chain is built from TRBV5-6 and TRBJ2-7, with a possible D match to TRBD2 (5 bases). V gave up 4 bases and J gave up 3 bases, with 17 bases separating them. Germline CDR1 SGHDT, CDR2 YYEEEE. The CDR3 is made up of 15 amino acids. The CDR3 nucleotides read TGTGCCAGCAGCCCCGCCGGTAGCGAGTACTACGAGCAGTACTTC. It specifies CASSPAGSEYYEQYF.

A single count supports this clonotype. Compared with germline, one end of the junction differs, possibly owing to a read error. The genes are TRBV24-1 and TRBJ1-5; D uncertain. The CDR3 is 9 residues long. CDR1 and CDR2 from the germline V gene are KGHDR and SFDVKD. The CDR3 bases are TGTGCCATCAGTGAGCCCCAGCATTTT. Translation gives CAISEPQHF.

The rearrangement joins TRBV10-3 to TRBJ1-5; 7 positions match TRBD1. Trimming at V came to 3 bases and at J to 3 bases, leaving 5 bases not matched to a gene. From germline, CDR1 is ENHRY and CDR2 SYGVKD. The CDR3 has 15 residues. The CDR3 DNA is TGTGCCATCAGTGACGGGACAGCCTACAATCAGCCCCAGCATTTT. Translated, it gives CAISDGTAYNQPQHF.

This clonotype was found many times. The rearrangement links TRBV29-1 to TRBJ1-6; 7 bases are a match to TRBD1. Germline loops: CDR1 SQVTM, CDR2 ANQGSEA. Trimming took 4 bases from V and 9 from J; bases not matched to a gene: 6. The CDR3 spans 13 residues. CDR3 loop: CSVVQGLGSPLHF. The DNA for the CDR3 is TGCAGCGTTGTACAGGGGTTGGGTTCACCCCTCCACTTT.

This clonotype was seen repeatedly, ten times or more. The chain uses TRBV7-9 and TRBJ2-7, with TRBD1 identical over 7 bases. CDR3 length: 12 residues. V trimming: 5 bases; J trimming: 5 bases; junction bases outside the gene matches: 3. CDR1 and CDR2 from the germline V gene are SEHNR and FQNEAQ (reference sequence). The CDR3 loop reads CASSVDRDEQYF. CDR3 DNA sequence: TGTGCCAGCAGCGTCGACAGGGACGAGCAGTACTTC.

The rearrangement links TRBV20-1 to TRBJ2-7, with 8 bases aligning to TRBD1. The J segment lost 3 bases and the V segment lost 3 bases, leaving 10 bases of the junction unmatched. Germline assignment: CDR1 DFQATT and CDR2 SNEGSKA (reference sequence). CDR3 length: 15 amino acids. In DNA, the CDR3 is TGCAGTGCTAGGGGGACAGGCGAGATAAGCTACGAGCAGTACTTC. Encoded protein: CSARGTGEISYEQYF.

The chain is built from TRBV7-9 and TRBJ2-2; D assignment may be TRBD1 or TRBD2 (5 bases each). Germline CDR1 SEHNR, CDR2 FQNEAQ (reference sequence). Trimming cost V 2 bases and J 4 bases, with 17 bases left between them. CDR3 length: 17 residues. The CDR3 loop reads CASSLKARGAGTGELFF. DNA of the CDR3: TGTGCCAGCAGCTTAAAGGCTCGTGGGGCGGGCACCGGGGAGCTGTTTTTT.

The chain employs TRBV6-5 and TRBJ2-2; 8 bases match TRBD1. Germline values: CDR1 MNHEY, CDR2 SVGAGI. V gave up 6 bases and J gave up 4 bases; unmatched junction bases: 7. This CDR3 has 15 amino acids. Written as DNA, the CDR3 is TGTGCCAGCAGCCTCGGACAGGGAGTCACCGGGGAGCTGTTTTTT. It encodes CASSLGQGVTGELFF.

This CDR3 reads CASSTGGVGQPQHF. The CDR3 nucleotides are TGTGCCAGTAGTACCGGGGGGGTAGGTCAGCCCCAGCATTTT. The genes are TRBV19 and TRBJ1-5; perhaps TRBD1 as D (5 bases). The CDR3 is 14 amino acids. Trimming removed 4 bases at V and 6 bases at J, with 13 bases between. In germline, CDR1 is LNHDA, CDR2 SQIVND (reference sequence).

This clonotype was observed many times. The rearrangement uses TRBV20-1 and TRBJ1-5; 7 nucleotides match TRBD1. From germline, CDR1 is DFQATT and CDR2 SNEGSKA (reference sequence). J lost 8 bases, V lost 5 bases, and 6 bases had no gene match. This CDR3 comprises 12 residues. CDR3 protein: CSAQGQDEPQHF. CDR3 bases: TGCAGTGCTCAAGGACAGGATGAGCCCCAGCATTTT.

This clonotype came up many times. The V call is TRBV10-3, the J call TRBJ1-5; D gene uncertain. The V gene's germline CDR1 is ENHRY and CDR2 SYGVKD. The CDR3 loop spans 12 amino acids. The ends were cut back, 0 bases at V and 5 bases at J, with 2 bases in the middle. In DNA form, the CDR3 reads TGTGCCATCAGTGAGTCCGATCAGCCCCAGCATTTT. Residues: CAISESDQPQHF.

The chain combines TRBV12-3 or TRBV12-4 with TRBJ2-5, with D possibly matching TRBD1 (6 bases). The CDR3 has 13 residues. V was trimmed by 6 bases and J by 5 bases, leaving 13 bases between them. CDR3 amino acids: CASSPWTAETQYF. CDR3 coding DNA: TGTGCCAGCAGCCCCTGGACAGCCGAGACCCAGTACTTC.